Each of the 27 T cell receptor beta chains below was sequenced from the same sample in a study of blood T cell repertoires in COVID-19. Repertoires were generated with immunoSEQ multiplex PCR, while TCRdb's copy carries only in-frame clones and drops some. Of some 400,000 clones listed, roughly 86% were seen once; the top ten hold roughly 3.1%. The sequencing sample was made of peripheral blood. The receptors come from a human donor in a cohort sampled during active COVID-19.

The chain is built from TRBV19 and TRBJ1-5; TRBD1 matches 10 bases. With 5 bases clipped from V and 4 bases from J, the junction kept 5 bases outside the gene matches. CDR3 length: 15 amino acids. Germline values: CDR1 LNHDA, CDR2 SQIVND (reference sequence). In nucleotides, the CDR3 is TGTGCCAGTAGTGGGGACAGGGGAACTAATCAGCCCCAGCATTTT. This gives the protein CASSGDRGTNQPQHF.

The chain combines TRBV19 with TRBJ2-1; the match to TRBD2 covers 7 bases. Looked up from germline, CDR1 is LNHDA and CDR2 is SQIVND (reference sequence). CDR3 length: 17 residues. The ends lost 1 base at V and 9 bases at J; junction bases unmatched: 15. The CDR3 loop reads CASSIVSVGQTGGEQFF. CDR3 coding DNA: TGTGCCAGTAGTATAGTTAGTGTGGGGCAAACGGGGGGTGAGCAGTTCTTC. Using reference TRBV19 and TRBJ2-1 for the parts outside the CDR3, the full variable domain is DGGITQSPKYLFRKEGQNVTLSCEQNLNHDAMYWYRQDPGQGLRLIYYSQIVNDFQKGDIAEGYSVSREKKESFPLTVTSAQKNPTAFYLCASSIVSVGQTGGEQFFGPGTRLTVL.

The chain couples TRBV3-1 (or the pseudogene TRBV3-2) to TRBJ2-7; 9 nucleotides align to TRBD1. There are 14 residues in the CDR3. Germline V CDR1 and CDR2: LGHDT, YNNKEL (reference sequence). Germline trimming cut 2 bases from V and 3 bases from J; bases unmatched to any gene: 2. The CDR3 DNA follows: TGTGCCAGCAGCCAAACGGACAGGGGCTACGAGCAGTACTTC. Its translation: CASSQTDRGYEQYF.

The chain links TRBV19 to TRBJ2-3; 9 bases map to TRBD1. There are 15 residues in the CDR3. From germline, CDR1 is LNHDA and CDR2 SQIVND (reference sequence). The V and J ends lost 5 bases and 6 bases, in that order; junction bases with no gene match: 9. The CDR3 region has the DNA TGTGCCAGTAGTGGAGGGGACAGGGTCAGGGATACGCAGTATTTT. The encoded protein is CASSGGDRVRDTQYF.

This clone occurred a few times. The chain recombines TRBV7-3 with TRBJ2-1; 7 nucleotides match TRBD2. This CDR3 has 16 residues. The germline CDR1 and CDR2 sequences are SGHTA and FQGTGA. V lost 5 bases to trimming and J lost 10 bases; unmatched junction nucleotides: 17. CDR3 loop: CASSPTRTRGAIEQFF. CDR3 in DNA: TGTGCCAGCAGCCCAACCCGGACTAGGGGAGCGATCGAGCAGTTCTTC.

The rearrangement joins TRBV28 to TRBJ2-1; 14 bases are shared with TRBD2. The J segment lost 7 bases and the V segment lost 2 bases, leaving 4 bases of the junction unmatched. Germline-derived CDR1 and CDR2 are MDHEN and SYDVKM. The CDR3 spans 16 residues. CDR3: CASSLGTSGSPNEQFF. CDR3 in DNA: TGTGCCAGCAGTTTAGGGACTAGCGGGAGCCCTAATGAGCAGTTCTTC.

V gene TRBV4-2 combines with J gene TRBJ2-1; 10 positions match TRBD1. With 0 bases clipped from V and 7 bases from J, the junction kept 6 bases outside the gene matches. Germline CDR1 and CDR2: LGHNA and YNFKEQ. The CDR3 is made up of 16 amino acids. CDR3 DNA: TGTGCCAGCAGCCAAGACTGGGACAGGGGACTTAATGAGCAGTTCTTC. Its translation is CASSQDWDRGLNEQFF.

Notes on this clone: In the same sample, other DNA sequences code for this CDR3. The V and J genes are TRBV2 and TRBJ2-3; 10 nucleotides line up with TRBD2. V was pared by 8 bases and J by 1 base, with 3 bases of the junction left unmatched. Germline V gene sequence: CDR1 SNHLY, CDR2 FYNNEI. The CDR3 contains 14 residues. Written as DNA, the CDR3 is TGTGCCAGCCGCCTAGCGGGGGGCACAGATACGCAGTATTTT. Protein: CASRLAGGTDTQYF.

This clone occurred many times. V is TRBV19 and J is TRBJ2-2; maybe TRBD1 (6 bases). Trimming removed 3 bases at V and 6 bases at J, with 11 bases between. The germline V gene has CDR1 LNHDA and CDR2 SQIVND (reference sequence). The CDR3 length is 14 residues. CDR3 sequence: CASSMRAGAGELFF. The CDR3 nucleotides read TGTGCCAGTAGTATGAGGGCAGGGGCCGGGGAGCTGTTTTTT.

The chain carries TRBV2 and TRBJ2-7, with 8 bases lining up with TRBD1. This CDR3 comprises 14 residues. CDR1 is SNHLY and CDR2 is FYNNEI in the germline V gene. Unmatched junction bases numbered 5, after V lost 2 bases and J lost 5 bases. The CDR3 nucleotides read TGTGCCAGCAGTGAACGCAGGGGGCGAAACGAGCAGTACTTC. Translating it yields CASSERRGRNEQYF. Combining the CDR3 with reference TRBV2 and TRBJ2-7 gives the whole variable domain EPEVTQTPSHQVTQMGQEVILRCVPISNHLYFYWYRQILGQKVEFLVSFYNNEISEKSEIFDDQFSVERPDGSNFTLKIRSTKLEDSAMYFCASSERRGRNEQYFGPGTRLTVT.

The chain recombines TRBV19 with TRBJ1-1, with TRBD1 matching over 9 bases. Germline V CDR1 and CDR2: LNHDA, SQIVND (reference sequence). The CDR3 length is 15 residues. V lost 8 bases, J lost 1 base, and 8 bases stayed unmatched. The DNA of the CDR3 is TGTGCCAGTGGGAACAGGGGGCTGGGGAACACTGAAGCTTTCTTT. This encodes CASGNRGLGNTEAFF.

The CDR3 protein is CSGGYGAYGNTIYF. The CDR3 DNA reads TGCAGCGGGGGGTATGGGGCGTATGGAAACACCATATATTTT. J is TRBJ1-3 and V is TRBV29-1; possibly TRBD1 for D (5 bases). Germline V gene lookup returns CDR1 SQVTM and CDR2 ANQGSEA. V was cut by 7 bases and J by 3 bases, with 16 bases left in between. CDR3 length: 14 residues.

This clone was recorded many times. This sequence joins TRBV5-1 and TRBJ2-1, with a tentative D call TRBD1 (6 bases). V was clipped by 2 bases and J by 6 bases, with 18 bases between them. Per the germline V gene, CDR1 is SGHRS and CDR2 is YFSETQ. The CDR3 loop spans 16 amino acids. The DNA of the CDR3 is TGCGCCAGCAGCTTAGCAGGGGCAAATATTGTCAATGAGCAGTTCTTC. Protein product: CASSLAGANIVNEQFF. Based on the CDR3 plus reference TRBV5-1 and TRBJ2-1, the full variable domain is KAGVTQTPRYLIKTRGQQVTLSCSPISGHRSVSWYQQTPGQGLQFLFEYFSETQRNKGNFPGRFSGRQFSNSRSEMNVSTLELGDSALYLCASSLAGANIVNEQFFGPGTRLTVL.

As for this clone: A junction end diverges from the germline sequence, so it may reflect a read error. The chain combines TRBV11-2 with TRBJ1-2; no firm D call. Germline V gene lookup returns CDR1 SGHAT and CDR2 FQNNGV. The CDR3 length is 14 residues. The CDR3 DNA reads TGTGCCAGCAGCTTAGTACGCGGCGGCAGACCCGTGGCCTTC. Translating gives CASSLVRGGRPVAF.

The V and J genes are TRBV6-6 and TRBJ1-6; TRBD1 might be the D (5 bases). In germline, CDR1 is MNHNY, CDR2 SVGAGI (reference sequence). The CDR3 spans 15 residues. Trimming left V 5 bases short and J 7 bases short, with 15 bases between. For the CDR3, the DNA is TGTGCCAGCAGTCCAGCAGGGAGGAAGAATTCACCCCTCCACTTT. It codes for CASSPAGRKNSPLHF.

The chain is built from TRBV5-1 and TRBJ2-7; tentatively, D is TRBD1 (6 bases). The germline V gene has CDR1 SGHRS and CDR2 YFSETQ. The CDR3 sequence is 14 residues long. The germline V and J ends were trimmed by 4 bases and 0 bases, with 11 bases remaining between them. CDR3 nucleotides: TGCGCCAGCAGCGCGAGGACAGACTCCTACGAGCAGTACTTC. This translates into CASSARTDSYEQYF.

The genes are TRBV19 and TRBJ1-3; 9 bases match TRBD1. The trim removed 6 bases at V and 5 bases at J, leaving 11 bases unmatched. Germline V CDR1 and CDR2: LNHDA, SQIVND (reference sequence). The CDR3 length is 16 residues. This chain's CDR3 is CASSPPYRGLRNTIYF. CDR3 DNA sequence: TGTGCCAGTAGCCCCCCTTACAGGGGGCTGAGAAACACCATATATTTT.

The rearrangement joins TRBV5-4 to TRBJ2-3, with D perhaps matching TRBD1 (6 bases). CDR1 is SGHNT and CDR2 is YYREEE in the germline V gene (reference sequence). V lost 5 bases and J lost 2, with 9 bases in between. This CDR3 comprises 13 residues. The CDR3 loop is CASRSGVTDTQYF. In DNA, the CDR3 is TGTGCCAGCAGGTCAGGGGTCACAGATACGCAGTATTTT.

This sequence joins TRBV19 and TRBJ1-2; D might be TRBD1 (6 bases). V dropped 7 bases and J dropped 8 bases, with 23 bases sitting between them. Germline values: CDR1 LNHDA, CDR2 SQIVND (reference sequence). CDR3 length equals 15 residues. DNA of the CDR3: TGTGCCAGTACCCAACAGGGCCTGGGATCAGGCGGCTACACCTTC. Protein sequence: CASTQQGLGSGGYTF. Supplemented by reference TRBV19 and TRBJ1-2, the full variable domain reads DGGITQSPKYLFRKEGQNVTLSCEQNLNHDAMYWYRQDPGQGLRLIYYSQIVNDFQKGDIAEGYSVSREKKESFPLTVTSAQKNPTAFYLCASTQQGLGSGGYTFGSGTRLTVV.

The V gene is TRBV7-9, the J gene TRBJ2-1; D ambiguous. The CDR3 length is 16 residues. V dropped 8 bases and J dropped 5 bases, with 22 bases sitting between them. Germline-derived CDR1 and CDR2 are SEHNR and FQNEAQ (reference sequence). The DNA for the CDR3 is TGTGCCAGCGATCGGGTAGGCGAGGCGGCCGACAATGAGCAGTTCTTC. Protein: CASDRVGEAADNEQFF.

A note on this clone: The same CDR3 can be traced to other DNA sequences in this sample. The rearrangement links TRBV6-1 to TRBJ2-7; D remains ambiguous. The CDR3 is 13 amino acids. With 3 bases removed from V and 1 base from J, the gap between germline ends came to 7 bases. Germline V gives CDR1 MNHNS, CDR2 SASEGT. The CDR3 sequence: CASSEQASYEQYF. In DNA form, the CDR3 reads TGTGCCAGCAGTGAGCAGGCGTCCTACGAGCAGTACTTC.

The V and J genes are TRBV5-1 and TRBJ1-5; TRBD1 matches at 10 bases. CDR1 and CDR2 from the germline V gene are SGHRS and YFSETQ. Trimming removed 0 bases from V and 5 bases from J; junction bases left unmatched: 2. This CDR3 has 15 amino acids. CDR3 amino acids: CASSLVDRGDQPQHF. In nucleotides, the CDR3 is TGCGCCAGCAGCTTGGTGGACAGGGGGGATCAGCCCCAGCATTTT.

The V gene is TRBV6-5, the J gene TRBJ1-4, with 7 bases fitting TRBD1. The CDR3 has 14 amino acids. The germline V gene encodes CDR1 MNHEY and CDR2 SVGAGI. J lost 3 bases, V lost 6 bases, and 4 bases had no gene match. The CDR3 region is CASRPGQPNEKLFF. In DNA form, the CDR3 reads TGTGCCAGCAGACCGGGACAGCCTAATGAAAAACTGTTTTTT.

This chain joins TRBV6-6 and TRBJ1-5, with a tentative D call TRBD1 (5 bases). This CDR3 has 15 residues. Trimming took off 2 bases at V and 1 base at J, with 9 bases between the two ends. The V gene's germline CDR1 is MNHNY and CDR2 SVGAGI (reference sequence). CDR3 in amino acids: CASSYAQGSNQPQHF. CDR3 coding DNA: TGTGCCAGCAGTTACGCGCAGGGCAGCAATCAGCCCCAGCATTTT.

The chain uses TRBV9 and TRBJ2-2, with 8 positions matching TRBD1. Germline lookup yields CDR1 SGDLS and CDR2 YYNGEE. This CDR3 region has 15 residues. The ends lost 5 bases at V and 1 base at J; junction bases unmatched: 4. The CDR3 here is CASRAGTGNTGELFF. CDR3 sequence (DNA): TGTGCCAGCAGAGCTGGGACAGGGAACACCGGGGAGCTGTTTTTT.

Only a few counts were recorded for this clone. CDR3 residues: CASFPGMGVSHDEQFF. For the CDR3, the DNA is TGTGCCAGCTTCCCGGGCATGGGAGTATCCCATGATGAGCAGTTCTTC. V is TRBV6-6 and J is TRBJ2-1; D may be TRBD2 (5 bases). V dropped 8 bases and J dropped 8 bases, with 25 bases sitting between them. The CDR3 loop spans 16 amino acids. Germline CDR1 is MNHNY and CDR2 is SVGAGI (reference sequence).

V and J are TRBV19 and TRBJ2-1, with D hard to call. CDR1 is LNHDA and CDR2 is SQIVND in the germline V gene (reference sequence). The V end was cut by 5 bases, the J end by 8 bases, with 16 bases between. The CDR3 contains 14 residues. CDR3 region: CASSSSRESDEQFF. Here the CDR3 DNA reads TGTGCCAGTAGTTCCTCTAGAGAGTCTGATGAGCAGTTCTTC.